This T cell receptor (beta chain) stems from a study of cytotoxic CD8 clonotypes in ibrutinib-treated CLL. Study-level findings and limits: Sustained-remission and progressing patients' sampling times differed. Baseline clonality, higher than in age-matched healthy donors, tracked circulating CD8+ T-cell counts. An increase in clonality occurred at ibrutinib response, followed by a return toward baseline at progression. With treatment, public clonotypes, which were uncommon, either contracted or remained stable.

Concerning this clone: The antigen is not known.

Measured with immunoSEQ multiplex PCR; TCRdb has only the in-frame clones, and not every one. Here the sample spans approximately 140,000 clones, approximately 90% being singletons. The CDR3 covers 16 residues. Germline assignment: CDR1 MDHEN and CDR2 SYDVKM. J was trimmed by 3 bases and V by 1 base; bases with no gene match: 9. The chain is built from TRBV28 and TRBJ2-7, with 7 bases fitting TRBD1. The clonotype was recovered from a human donor with chronic lymphocytic leukemia. The sample in question was PBMCs, obtained after 12 months of ibrutinib treatment. CDR3 residues: CASSLSPRDRNYEQYF. In DNA form, the CDR3 reads TGTGCCAGCAGTTTATCCCCCCGGGACAGAAACTACGAGCAGTACTTC.